The clone carrying this T cell receptor (beta chain) was observed at least ten times. Its target is unknown. TCRdb reprocessed the 5' RACE reads via MiXCR and lists one record per CDR3 protein. The sample includes 200,000 to 300,000 distinct CDR3 sequences, roughly a tenth of them seen just once. The source of the sample is a study of CD8 T cells in ankylosing spondylitis. Points from the study as a whole: Clones that were linked to disease were CD8+ and were relatively rare in peripheral blood.

The CDR3 contains 13 residues. With 3 bases removed from V and 7 bases from J, the gap between germline ends came to 11 bases. The chain is built from TRBV12-3 or TRBV12-4 and TRBJ2-3; D is possibly TRBD1 or TRBD2 (6 bases each). This TCR was recovered from a male donor with ankylosing spondylitis or in good health (not recorded which). Source material: blood, either unsorted or a sorted T cell fraction (not recorded which). The CDR3 sequence is CASSLGAGNTQYF. The CDR3 bases are TGTGCCAGCAGTTTGGGGGCGGGAAATACGCAGTATTTT.